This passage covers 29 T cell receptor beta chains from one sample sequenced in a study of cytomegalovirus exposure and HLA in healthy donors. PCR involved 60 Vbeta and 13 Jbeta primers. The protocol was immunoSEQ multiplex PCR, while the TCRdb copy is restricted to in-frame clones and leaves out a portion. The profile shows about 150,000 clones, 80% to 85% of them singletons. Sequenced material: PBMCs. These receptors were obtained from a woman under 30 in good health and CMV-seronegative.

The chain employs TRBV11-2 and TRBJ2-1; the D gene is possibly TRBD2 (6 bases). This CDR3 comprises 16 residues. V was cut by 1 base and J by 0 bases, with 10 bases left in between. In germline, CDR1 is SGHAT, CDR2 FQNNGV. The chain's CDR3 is CASSLGAGSSYNEQFF. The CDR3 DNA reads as TGTGCCAGCAGCTTAGGTGCGGGGAGCTCCTACAATGAGCAGTTCTTC.

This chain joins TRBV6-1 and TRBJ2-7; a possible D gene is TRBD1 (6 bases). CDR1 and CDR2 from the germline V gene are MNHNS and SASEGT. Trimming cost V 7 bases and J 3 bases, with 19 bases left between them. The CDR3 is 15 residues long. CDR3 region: CASTHSWDKRYEQYF. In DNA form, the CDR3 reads TGTGCCAGCACCCACTCATGGGACAAGCGCTACGAGCAGTACTTC.

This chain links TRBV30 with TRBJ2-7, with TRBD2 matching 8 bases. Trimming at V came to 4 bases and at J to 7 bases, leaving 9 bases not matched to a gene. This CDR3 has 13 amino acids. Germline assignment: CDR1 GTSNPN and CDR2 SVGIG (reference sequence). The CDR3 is CAWKLAGWGEQYF. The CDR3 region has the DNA TGTGCCTGGAAGCTAGCGGGCTGGGGTGAGCAGTACTTC.

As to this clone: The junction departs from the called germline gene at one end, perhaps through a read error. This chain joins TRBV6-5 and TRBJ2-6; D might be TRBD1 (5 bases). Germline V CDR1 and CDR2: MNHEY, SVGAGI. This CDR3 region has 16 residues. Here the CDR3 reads CASSYSGYSGANGLTF. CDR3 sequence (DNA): TGTGCCAGCAGTTACTCTGGGTACTCTGGGGCCAACGGCCTGACTTTC.

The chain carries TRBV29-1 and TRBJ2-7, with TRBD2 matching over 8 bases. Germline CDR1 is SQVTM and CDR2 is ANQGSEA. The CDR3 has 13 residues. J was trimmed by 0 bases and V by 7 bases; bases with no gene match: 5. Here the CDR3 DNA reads TGCAGCGCCTTAGCGGGGAGCTCCTACGAGCAGTACTTC. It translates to CSALAGSSYEQYF.

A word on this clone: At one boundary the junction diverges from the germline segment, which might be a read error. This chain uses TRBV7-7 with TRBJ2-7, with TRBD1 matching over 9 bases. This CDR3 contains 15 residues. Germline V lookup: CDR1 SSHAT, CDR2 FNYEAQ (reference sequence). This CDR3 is CASSLAPGQGYEQYF. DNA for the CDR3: TGTGCTAGCAGCTTAGCGCCGGGACAGGGCTACGAGCAGTACTTC.

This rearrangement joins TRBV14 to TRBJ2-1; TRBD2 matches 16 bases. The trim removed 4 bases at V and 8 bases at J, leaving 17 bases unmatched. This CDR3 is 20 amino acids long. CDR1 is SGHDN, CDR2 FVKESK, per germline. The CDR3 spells CASSRGPAGLAGGLIYEQFF. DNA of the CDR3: TGTGCCAGCAGCCGAGGTCCCGCGGGACTAGCGGGGGGGCTGATTTATGAGCAGTTCTTC. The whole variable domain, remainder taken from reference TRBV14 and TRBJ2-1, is EAGVTQFPSHSVIEKGQTVTLRCDPISGHDNLYWYRRVMGKEIKFLLHFVKESKQDESGMPNNRFLAERTGGTYSTLKVQPAELEDSGVYFCASSRGPAGLAGGLIYEQFFGPGTRLTVL.

The CDR3, as DNA: TGCGCCAGCAGCCAGGCATTGGGGACAGGGGGCTACGAGCAGTACTTC. Residues: CASSQALGTGGYEQYF. The V gene is TRBV4-1, the J gene TRBJ2-7; 11 nucleotides match TRBD1. V trimming: 3 bases; J trimming: 3 bases; junction bases outside the gene matches: 7. Germline V gene lookup returns CDR1 MGHRA and CDR2 YSYEKL. There are 16 residues in the CDR3.

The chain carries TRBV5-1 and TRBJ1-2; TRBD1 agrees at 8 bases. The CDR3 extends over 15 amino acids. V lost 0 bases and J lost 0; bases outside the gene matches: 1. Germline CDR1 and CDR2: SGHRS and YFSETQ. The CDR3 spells CASSLGGQANYGYTF. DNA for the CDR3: TGCGCCAGCAGCTTGGGGGGACAGGCTAACTATGGCTACACCTTC.

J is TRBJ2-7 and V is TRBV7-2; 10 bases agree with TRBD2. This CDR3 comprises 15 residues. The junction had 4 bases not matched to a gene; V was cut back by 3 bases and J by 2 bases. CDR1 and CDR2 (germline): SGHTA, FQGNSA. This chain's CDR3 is CASSFTAGGPYEQYF. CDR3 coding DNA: TGTGCCAGCAGCTTCACAGCGGGGGGGCCCTACGAGCAGTACTTC.

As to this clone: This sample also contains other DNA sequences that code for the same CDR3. The chain's CDR3 is CASTPGQGYEQYF. Written as DNA, the CDR3 is TGTGCCAGCACCCCGGGACAGGGCTACGAGCAGTACTTC. The chain employs TRBV6-5 and TRBJ2-7; 9 bases line up with TRBD1. The germline CDR1 and CDR2 sequences are MNHEY and SVGAGI. Trimming at V came to 7 bases and at J to 3 bases, leaving 4 bases not matched to a gene. The CDR3 contains 13 residues.

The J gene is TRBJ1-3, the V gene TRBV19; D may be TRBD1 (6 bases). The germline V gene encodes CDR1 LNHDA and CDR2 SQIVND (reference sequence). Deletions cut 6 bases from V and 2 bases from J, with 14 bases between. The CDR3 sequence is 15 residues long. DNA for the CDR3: TGTGCCAGTAGGACCTCAGGGGACCCTGGAAACACCATATATTTT. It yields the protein CASRTSGDPGNTIYF.

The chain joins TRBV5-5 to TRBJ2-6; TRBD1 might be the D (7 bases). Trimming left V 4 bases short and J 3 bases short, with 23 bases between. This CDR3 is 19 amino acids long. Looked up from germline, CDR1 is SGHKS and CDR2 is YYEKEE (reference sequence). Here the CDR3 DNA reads TGTGCCAGCAGCCTGAGGACCAGGGGGGTCCCACTTGGGGCCAACGTCCTGACTTTC. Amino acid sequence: CASSLRTRGVPLGANVLTF.

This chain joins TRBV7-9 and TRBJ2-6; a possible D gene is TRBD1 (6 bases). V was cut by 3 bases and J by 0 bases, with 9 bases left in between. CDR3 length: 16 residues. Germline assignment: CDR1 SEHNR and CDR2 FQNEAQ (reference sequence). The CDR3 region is CASSLTGFSGANVLTF. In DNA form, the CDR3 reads TGTGCCAGCAGCTTGACAGGTTTCTCTGGGGCCAACGTCCTGACTTTC. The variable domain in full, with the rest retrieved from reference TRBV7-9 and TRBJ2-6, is DTGVSQNPRHKITKRGQNVTFRCDPISEHNRLYWYRQTLGQGPEFLTYFQNEAQLEKSRLLSDRFSAERPKGSFSTLEIQRTEQGDSAMYLCASSLTGFSGANVLTFGAGSRLTVL.

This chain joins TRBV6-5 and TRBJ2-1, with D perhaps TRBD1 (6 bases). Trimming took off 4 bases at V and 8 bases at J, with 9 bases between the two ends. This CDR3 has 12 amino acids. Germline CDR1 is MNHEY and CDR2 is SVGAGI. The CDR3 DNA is TGTGCCAGCAGTTCACCAGGGGATGAGCAGTTCTTC. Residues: CASSSPGDEQFF.

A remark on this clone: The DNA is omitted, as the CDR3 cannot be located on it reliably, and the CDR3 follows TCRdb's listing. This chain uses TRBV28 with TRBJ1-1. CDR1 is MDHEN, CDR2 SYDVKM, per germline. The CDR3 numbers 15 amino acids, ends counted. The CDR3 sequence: CASSSSGLSNTEAFF.

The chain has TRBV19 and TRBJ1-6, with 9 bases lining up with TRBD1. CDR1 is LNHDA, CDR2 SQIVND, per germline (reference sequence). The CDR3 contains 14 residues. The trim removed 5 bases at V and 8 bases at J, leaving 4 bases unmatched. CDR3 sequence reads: CASSVRDRDSPLHF. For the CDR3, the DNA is TGTGCCAGTAGTGTTCGGGACAGGGATTCACCCCTCCACTTT.

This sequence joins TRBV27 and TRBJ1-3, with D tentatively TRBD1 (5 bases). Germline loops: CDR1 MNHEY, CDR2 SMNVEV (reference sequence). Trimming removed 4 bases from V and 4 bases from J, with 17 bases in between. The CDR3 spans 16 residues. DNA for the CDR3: TGTGCCAGCAGTTCTAGGGCCAGGGTGGGGGGAAACACCATATATTTT. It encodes CASSSRARVGGNTIYF.

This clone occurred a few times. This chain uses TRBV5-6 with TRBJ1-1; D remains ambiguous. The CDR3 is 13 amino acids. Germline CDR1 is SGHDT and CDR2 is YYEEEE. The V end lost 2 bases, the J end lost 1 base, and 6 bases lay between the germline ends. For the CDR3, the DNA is TGTGCCAGCAGCTTTGAGCCGAACACTGAAGCTTTCTTT. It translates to CASSFEPNTEAFF. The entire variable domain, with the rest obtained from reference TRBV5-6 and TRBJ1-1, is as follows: DAGVTQSPTHLIKTRGQQVTLRCSPKSGHDTVSWYQQALGQGPQFIFQYYEEEERQRGNFPDRFSGHQFPNYSSELNVNALLLGDSALYLCASSFEPNTEAFFGQGTRLTVV.

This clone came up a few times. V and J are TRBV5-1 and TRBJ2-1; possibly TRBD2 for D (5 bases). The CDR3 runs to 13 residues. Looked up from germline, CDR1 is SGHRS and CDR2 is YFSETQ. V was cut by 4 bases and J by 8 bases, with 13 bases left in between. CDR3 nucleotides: TGCGCCAGCAGCCCGGACTTCACCGATGAGCAGTTCTTC. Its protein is CASSPDFTDEQFF.

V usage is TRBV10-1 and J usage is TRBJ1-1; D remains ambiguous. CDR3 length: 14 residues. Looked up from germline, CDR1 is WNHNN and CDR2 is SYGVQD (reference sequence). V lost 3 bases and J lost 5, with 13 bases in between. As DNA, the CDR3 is TGCGCCAGCAGTGAAGATTCGGGGAGGACTGAAGCTTTCTTT. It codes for CASSEDSGRTEAFF.

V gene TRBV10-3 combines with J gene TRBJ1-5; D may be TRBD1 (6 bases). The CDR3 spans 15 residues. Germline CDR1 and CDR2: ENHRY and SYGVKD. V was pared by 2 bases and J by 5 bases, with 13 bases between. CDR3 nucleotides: TGTGCCATCAGTGAGGGAACAGGGAATCATCAGCCCCAGCATTTT. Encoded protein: CAISEGTGNHQPQHF.

CDR3 nucleotides: TGTGCCAGCAGTTCGACTAGCCCCAGCTCCTACGAGCAGTACTTC. Translating it yields CASSSTSPSSYEQYF. The rearrangement joins TRBV2 to TRBJ2-7, with 7 bases matching TRBD2. Trimming at V came to 5 bases and at J to 0 bases, leaving 7 bases not matched to a gene. Germline CDR1 reads SNHLY; CDR2 reads FYNNEI. The CDR3 loop spans 15 amino acids. Full variable domain (remainder filled in from reference TRBV2 and TRBJ2-7): EPEVTQTPSHQVTQMGQEVILRCVPISNHLYFYWYRQILGQKVEFLVSFYNNEISEKSEIFDDQFSVERPDGSNFTLKIRSTKLEDSAMYFCASSSTSPSSYEQYFGPGTRLTVT.

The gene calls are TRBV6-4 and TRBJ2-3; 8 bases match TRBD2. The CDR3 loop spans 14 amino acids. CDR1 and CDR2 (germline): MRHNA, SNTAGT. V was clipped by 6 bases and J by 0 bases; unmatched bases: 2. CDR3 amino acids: CASSGGASTDTQYF. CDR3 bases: TGTGCCAGCAGCGGGGGGGCTAGCACAGATACGCAGTATTTT.

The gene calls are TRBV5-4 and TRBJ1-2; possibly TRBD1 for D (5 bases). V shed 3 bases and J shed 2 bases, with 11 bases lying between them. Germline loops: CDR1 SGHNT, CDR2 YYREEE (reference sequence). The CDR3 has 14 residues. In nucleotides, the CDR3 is TGTGCCAGCAGCTCGGGGGGTCAGAACTATGGCTACACCTTC. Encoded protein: CASSSGGQNYGYTF.

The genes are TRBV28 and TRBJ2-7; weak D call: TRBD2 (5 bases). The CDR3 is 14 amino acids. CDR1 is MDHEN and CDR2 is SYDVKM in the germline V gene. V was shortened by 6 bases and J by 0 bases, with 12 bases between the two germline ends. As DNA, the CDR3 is TGTGCCAGCAGGGGCACGGGGAACTCCTACGAGCAGTACTTC. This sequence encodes CASRGTGNSYEQYF.

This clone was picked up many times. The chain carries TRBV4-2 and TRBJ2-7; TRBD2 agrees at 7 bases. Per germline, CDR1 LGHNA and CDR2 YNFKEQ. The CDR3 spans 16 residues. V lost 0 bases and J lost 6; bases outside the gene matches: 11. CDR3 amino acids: CASSQEGERGPFEQYF. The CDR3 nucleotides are TGTGCCAGCAGCCAAGAGGGTGAGCGGGGCCCCTTCGAGCAGTACTTC.

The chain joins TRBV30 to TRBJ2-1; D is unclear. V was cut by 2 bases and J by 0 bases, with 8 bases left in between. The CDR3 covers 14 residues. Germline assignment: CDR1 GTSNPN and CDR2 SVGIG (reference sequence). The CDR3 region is CAWSMLISYNEQFF. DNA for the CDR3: TGTGCCTGGAGTATGCTAATCTCCTACAATGAGCAGTTCTTC.

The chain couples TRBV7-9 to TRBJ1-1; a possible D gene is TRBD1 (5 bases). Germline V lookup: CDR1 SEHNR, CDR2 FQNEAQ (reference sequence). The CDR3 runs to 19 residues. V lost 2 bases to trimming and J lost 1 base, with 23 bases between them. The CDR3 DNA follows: TGTGCCAGCAGCTTAAAGCGGGGGGGACGTAACCTGGGGAACACTGAAGCTTTCTTT. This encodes CASSLKRGGRNLGNTEAFF.